This TCR beta chain is from a study of CD8 T cells in ankylosing spondylitis. Scientists made TCR beta libraries using quantitative 5'-RACE with molecular barcodes. Using its own MiXCR run on the 5' RACE reads, TCRdb lists one record per CDR3 protein. The sample includes fewer than 450,000 distinct CDR3 sequences, 17% seen only once; the top ten take 0.85% to 1.3%. To note about this clonotype: Its antigen remains unknown.

Whole-study findings and limits: Before this, some motif variants had been reported in reactive arthritis synovial fluid and blood. The study looked at matched synovial fluid samples from ankylosing spondylitis patients. Disease-linked clones were reported to be significantly enriched there. It appeared that ankylosing spondylitis blood was characterized by a TCR beta motif of 8 or 9 highly homologous variants. Disease-linked clones were found to be CD8+ and relatively rare in peripheral blood.

Germline assignment: CDR1 SEHNR and CDR2 FQNEAQ (reference sequence). The CDR3 covers 14 residues. V dropped 8 bases and J dropped 5 bases, with 19 bases sitting between them. The chain combines TRBV7-9 with TRBJ2-7; a possible D gene is TRBD2 (5 bases). The sequenced sample consisted of blood, either unsorted or a sorted T cell fraction (not recorded which). This clonotype was obtained from a male donor with ankylosing spondylitis. The CDR3 is CASGFRGSSNEQYF. CDR3 nucleotides: TGTGCCAGCGGGTTCCGGGGTAGCAGTAACGAGCAGTACTTC.